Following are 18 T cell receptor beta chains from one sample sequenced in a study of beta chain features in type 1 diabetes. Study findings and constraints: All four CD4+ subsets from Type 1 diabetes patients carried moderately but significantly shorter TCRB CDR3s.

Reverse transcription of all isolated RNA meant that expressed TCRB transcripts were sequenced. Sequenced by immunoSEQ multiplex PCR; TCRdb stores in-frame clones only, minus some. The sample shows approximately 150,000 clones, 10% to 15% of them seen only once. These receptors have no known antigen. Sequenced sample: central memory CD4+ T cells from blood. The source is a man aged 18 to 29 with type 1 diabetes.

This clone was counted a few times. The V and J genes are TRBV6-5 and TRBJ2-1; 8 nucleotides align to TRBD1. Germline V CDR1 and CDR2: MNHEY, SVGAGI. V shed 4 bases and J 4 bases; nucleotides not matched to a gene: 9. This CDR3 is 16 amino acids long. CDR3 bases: TGTGCCAGCAGTTCGGACAGGGAAAGATGGTACAATGAGCAGTTCTTC. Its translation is CASSSDRERWYNEQFF.

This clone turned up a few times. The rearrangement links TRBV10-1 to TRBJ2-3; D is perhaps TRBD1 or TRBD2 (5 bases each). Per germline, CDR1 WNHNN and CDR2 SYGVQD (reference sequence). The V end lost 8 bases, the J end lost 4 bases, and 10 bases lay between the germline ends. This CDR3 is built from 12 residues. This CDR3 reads CASSPGPDTQYF. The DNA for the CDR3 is TGCGCCAGCTCCCCGGGGCCAGATACGCAGTATTTT.

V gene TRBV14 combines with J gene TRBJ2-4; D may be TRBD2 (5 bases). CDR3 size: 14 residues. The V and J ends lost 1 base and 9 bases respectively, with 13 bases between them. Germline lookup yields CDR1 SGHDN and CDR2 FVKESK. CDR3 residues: CASSQVEGRGIQYF. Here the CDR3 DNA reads TGTGCCAGCAGCCAAGTAGAAGGGAGAGGCATTCAGTACTTC.

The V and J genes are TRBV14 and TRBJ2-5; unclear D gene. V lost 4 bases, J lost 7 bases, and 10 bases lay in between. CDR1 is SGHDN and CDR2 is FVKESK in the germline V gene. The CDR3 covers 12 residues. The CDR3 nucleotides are TGTGCCAGCAGCCCACAGCCCGGGACCCAGTACTTC. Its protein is CASSPQPGTQYF. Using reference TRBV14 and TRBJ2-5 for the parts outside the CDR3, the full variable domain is EAGVTQFPSHSVIEKGQTVTLRCDPISGHDNLYWYRRVMGKEIKFLLHFVKESKQDESGMPNNRFLAERTGGTYSTLKVQPAELEDSGVYFCASSPQPGTQYFGPGTRLLVL.

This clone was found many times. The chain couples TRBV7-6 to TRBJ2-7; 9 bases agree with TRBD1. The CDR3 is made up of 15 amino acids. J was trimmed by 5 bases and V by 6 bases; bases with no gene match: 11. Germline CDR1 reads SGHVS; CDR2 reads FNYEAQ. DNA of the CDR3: TGTGCCAGCAGTCAGGGGGGACAGGGCTTCAACGAGCAGTACTTC. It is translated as CASSQGGQGFNEQYF.

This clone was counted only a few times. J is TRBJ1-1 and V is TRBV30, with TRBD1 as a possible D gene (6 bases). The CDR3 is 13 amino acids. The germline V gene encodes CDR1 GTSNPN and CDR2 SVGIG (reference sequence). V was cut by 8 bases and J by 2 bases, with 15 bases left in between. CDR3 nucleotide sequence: TGTGCCCGAAGTGGACAGCTAAACACTGAAGCTTTCTTT. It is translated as CARSGQLNTEAFF.

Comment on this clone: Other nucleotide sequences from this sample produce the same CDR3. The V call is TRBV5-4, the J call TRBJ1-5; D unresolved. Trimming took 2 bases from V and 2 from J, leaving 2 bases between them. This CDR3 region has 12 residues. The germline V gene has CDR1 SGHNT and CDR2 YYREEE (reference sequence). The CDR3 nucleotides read TGTGCCAGCAGCTTTGGCAATCAGCCCCAGCATTTT. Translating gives CASSFGNQPQHF.

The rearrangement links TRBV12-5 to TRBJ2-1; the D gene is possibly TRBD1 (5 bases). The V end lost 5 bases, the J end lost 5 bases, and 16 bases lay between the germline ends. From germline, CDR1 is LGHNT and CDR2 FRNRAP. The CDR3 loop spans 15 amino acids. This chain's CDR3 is CASGLRQFSNNEQFF. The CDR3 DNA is TGTGCTAGTGGTCTGCGACAGTTTAGCAACAATGAGCAGTTCTTC.

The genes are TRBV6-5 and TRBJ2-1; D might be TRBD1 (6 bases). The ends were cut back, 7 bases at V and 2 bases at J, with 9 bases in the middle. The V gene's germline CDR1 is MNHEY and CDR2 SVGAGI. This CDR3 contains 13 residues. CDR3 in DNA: TGTGCCAGCACCCGGGACACCTACAATGAGCAGTTCTTC. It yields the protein CASTRDTYNEQFF.

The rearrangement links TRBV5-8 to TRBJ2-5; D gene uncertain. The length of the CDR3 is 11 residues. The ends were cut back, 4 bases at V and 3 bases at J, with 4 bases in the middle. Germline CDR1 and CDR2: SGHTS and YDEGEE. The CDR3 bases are TGTGCCAGCAGCCCAAAAGAGACCCAGTACTTC. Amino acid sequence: CASSPKETQYF.

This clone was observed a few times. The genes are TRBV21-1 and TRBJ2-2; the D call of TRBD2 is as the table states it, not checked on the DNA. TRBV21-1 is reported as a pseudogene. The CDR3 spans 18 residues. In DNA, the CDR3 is TGTGCCAGCAGCAAAGTCTGCGGCAGACGGCGGTACACCGGGGAGCTGTTTTTT. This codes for CASSKVCGRRRYTGELFF.

Here the CDR3 DNA reads TGTGCCAGCAGGGGGGATAATGAAAAACTGTTTTTT. Translation gives CASRGDNEKLFF. The chain links TRBV4-2 to TRBJ1-4; perhaps TRBD1 as D (5 bases). The CDR3 spans 12 residues. Trimming took 6 bases from V and 4 from J, leaving 6 bases between them. CDR1 is LGHNA and CDR2 is YNFKEQ in the germline V gene.

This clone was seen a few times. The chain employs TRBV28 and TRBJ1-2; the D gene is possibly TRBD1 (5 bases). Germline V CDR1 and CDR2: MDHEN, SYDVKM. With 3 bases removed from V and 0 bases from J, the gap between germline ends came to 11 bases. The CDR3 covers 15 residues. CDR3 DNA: TGTGCCAGCAGTTTTTCGGACATAGCTAACTATGGCTACACCTTC. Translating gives CASSFSDIANYGYTF.

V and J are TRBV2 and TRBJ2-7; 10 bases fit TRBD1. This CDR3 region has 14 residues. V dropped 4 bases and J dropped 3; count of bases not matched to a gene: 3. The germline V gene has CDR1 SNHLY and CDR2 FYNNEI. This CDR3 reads CASSVGTGDYEQYF. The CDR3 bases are TGTGCCAGCAGTGTTGGGACAGGGGACTACGAGCAGTACTTC.

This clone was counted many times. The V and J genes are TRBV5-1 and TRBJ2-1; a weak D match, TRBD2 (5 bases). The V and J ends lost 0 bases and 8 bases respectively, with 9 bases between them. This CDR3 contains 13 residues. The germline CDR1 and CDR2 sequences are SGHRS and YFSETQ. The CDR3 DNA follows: TGCGCCAGCAGCTTGGGGACTGAGGATGAGCAGTTCTTC. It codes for CASSLGTEDEQFF.

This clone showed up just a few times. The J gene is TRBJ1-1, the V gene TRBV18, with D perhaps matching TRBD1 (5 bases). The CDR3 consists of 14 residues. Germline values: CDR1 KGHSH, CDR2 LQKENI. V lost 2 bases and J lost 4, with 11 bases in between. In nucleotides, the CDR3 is TGTGCCAGCTCACCAGCCCGCCAGGGCACTGAAGCTTTCTTT. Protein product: CASSPARQGTEAFF.

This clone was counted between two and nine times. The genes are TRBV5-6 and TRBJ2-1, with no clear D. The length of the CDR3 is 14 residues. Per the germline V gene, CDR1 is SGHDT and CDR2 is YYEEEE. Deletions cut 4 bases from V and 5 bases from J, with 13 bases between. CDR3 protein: CASSRPPGDNEQFF. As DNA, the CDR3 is TGTGCCAGCAGCCGACCTCCAGGAGACAATGAGCAGTTCTTC. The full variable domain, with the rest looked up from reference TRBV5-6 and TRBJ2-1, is DAGVTQSPTHLIKTRGQQVTLRCSPKSGHDTVSWYQQALGQGPQFIFQYYEEEERQRGNFPDRFSGHQFPNYSSELNVNALLLGDSALYLCASSRPPGDNEQFFGPGTRLTVL.

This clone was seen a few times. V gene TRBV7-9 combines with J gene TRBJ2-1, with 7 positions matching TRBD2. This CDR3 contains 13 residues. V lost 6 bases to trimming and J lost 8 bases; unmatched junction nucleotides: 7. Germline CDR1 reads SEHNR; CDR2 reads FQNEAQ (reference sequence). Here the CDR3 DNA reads TGTGCCAGCAGGCTAGCGGTTTGGGATGAGCAGTTCTTC. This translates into CASRLAVWDEQFF.